This is a list of T cell receptor beta chains from one sample in a study of T cell changes during pregnancy in multiple sclerosis. Profiled with immunoSEQ multiplex PCR; TCRdb holds only in-frame clones, not every one. Of roughly 56,000 clones listed, roughly 88% are singletons. The specimen comprised peripheral blood, sampled in the first trimester of pregnancy. These receptors originate from a female donor with multiple sclerosis, enrolled in a pregnancy study. CDR3s include the opening cysteine and the closing phenylalanine or tryptophan. D genes are given only for firm matches. Rows may omit the clone size; those that give it use once, few, many or a size class.

clone_size j_call d_call v_call cdr3_aa cdr3_nt
. TRBJ1-6 . TRBV6-5 CASSYSRTLSSPLHF TGTGCCAGCAGTTACTCTAGGACTTTATCCTCACCCCTCCACTTT
. TRBJ2-3 TRBD1 TRBV5-1 CASSFGQGGWTDTQYF TGCGCCAGCAGCTTCGGACAGGGGGGGTGGACAGATACGCAGTATTTT
. TRBJ2-7 TRBD2 TRBV28 CASSSGGNPYEQYF TGTGCCAGCAGTTCGGGGGGGAACCCCTACGAGCAGTACTTC
. TRBJ1-1 TRBD1 TRBV30 CAWSVRTGTVGTEAFF TGTGCCTGGAGTGTCCGGACAGGGACGGTAGGAACTGAAGCTTTCTTT
. TRBJ1-5 . TRBV18 CASSPTGGHNQPQHF TGTGCCAGCTCACCGACAGGTGGGCACAATCAGCCCCAGCATTTT
. TRBJ2-3 TRBD2 TRBV27 CASSLWASGRVRTDTQYF TGTGCCAGCAGTTTATGGGCTAGCGGGAGAGTAAGGACAGATACGCAGTATTTT
. TRBJ1-5 . TRBV7-2 CASSLWDTRVQPQHF TGTGCCAGCAGCTTATGGGACACACGGGTTCAGCCCCAGCATTTT
. TRBJ1-4 . TRBV5-1 CASSLSYSTNEKLFF TGCGCCAGCAGCTTGTCGTATTCAACTAATGAAAAACTGTTTTTT
. TRBJ1-3 . TRBV6-6 CASSSGSGNTIYF TGTGCCAGCAGTTCAGGGTCTGGAAACACCATATATTTT
. TRBJ2-7 . TRBV10-1 CASSESAEPFISYEQYF TGCGCCAGCAGTGAGTCGGCGGAGCCCTTTATCTCCTACGAGCAGTACTTC
. TRBJ2-1 . TRBV18 CASSPGSGTRSEQFF TGTGCCAGCTCACCAGGCAGCGGGACAAGGTCTGAGCAGTTCTTC
. TRBJ2-3 . TRBV6-5 CASSSLIAPSTDTQYF TGTGCCAGCAGTTCCCTTATAGCGCCTAGCACAGATACGCAGTATTTT
. TRBJ2-3 . TRBV4-2 CASSRQGTDTQYF TGTGCCAGCAGCCGACAGGGCACAGATACGCAGTATTTT
. TRBJ2-3 TRBD2 TRBV5-4 CASSGRTSQITDTQYF TGTGCCAGCAGCGGGAGGACTAGCCAAATCACAGATACGCAGTATTTT
. TRBJ1-3 . TRBV20-1 CSAAVGNTIYF TGCAGTGCGGCGGTTGGAAACACCATATATTTT
. TRBJ1-5 TRBD1 TRBV6-4 CASIGDRDNQPQHF TGTGCCAGCATCGGGGACAGAGACAATCAGCCCCAGCATTTT
. TRBJ2-5 TRBD1 TRBV7-7 CASSPTRTGEETQYF TGTGCTAGCAGCCCTACTCGGACAGGAGAAGAGACCCAGTACTTC
. TRBJ2-7 . TRBV6-1 CASSEALRSYEQYF TGTGCCAGCAGTGAAGCGCTTCGGTCCTACGAGCAGTACTTC
. TRBJ1-5 . TRBV7-2 CASSLVVGRDQPQHF TGTGCCAGCAGCTTAGTTGTCGGGAGGGATCAGCCCCAGCATTTT
. TRBJ2-7 TRBD2 TRBV29-1 CSVEWTSGRISDEQYF TGCAGCGTTGAATGGACTAGCGGGAGAATCTCCGACGAGCAGTACTTC
. TRBJ1-1 . TRBV7-9 CASSLVGGEAEAFF TGTGCCAGCAGCTTAGTTGGCGGGGAAGCTGAAGCTTTCTTT
. TRBJ1-1 . TRBV27 CASSLRGALTEAFF TGTGCCAGCAGTTTGCGGGGGGCGCTCACTGAAGCTTTCTTT
once TRBJ2-7 . TRBV28 CASSVDRTTYEQYF TGTGCCAGCAGTGTTGACAGGACAACCTACGAGCAGTACTTC
. TRBJ1-2 . TRBV10-3 CAISESTRANYGYTF TGTGCCATCAGTGAGTCCACCCGAGCTAACTATGGCTACACCTTC
. TRBJ2-7 . TRBV6-1 CASSVTRGSEQYF TGTGCCAGCAGTGTGACTAGGGGTTCCGAGCAGTACTTC
. TRBJ2-5 . TRBV11-2 CASSPPSRVETQYF TGTGCCAGCAGCCCCCCGAGCCGGGTGGAGACCCAGTACTTC
. TRBJ2-1 TRBD2 TRBV7-3 CASSLSGRRYNEQFF TGTGCCAGCAGCTTGAGCGGGAGGCGCTACAATGAGCAGTTCTTC
. TRBJ2-5 TRBD1 TRBV11-2 CASSIAGGQETQYF TGTGCCAGCAGCATAGCTGGGGGACAGGAGACCCAGTACTTC
. TRBJ2-2 . TRBV6-5 CASRWTVSPGELFF TGTGCCAGCAGATGGACAGTTTCTCCCGGGGAGCTGTTTTTT
. TRBJ2-7 . TRBV5-1 CASSTTVYEQYF TGCGCCAGCAGCACCACAGTTTACGAGCAGTACTTC
medium-sized TRBJ2-1 . TRBV7-2 CASNPYEYNEQFF TGTGCCAGCAACCCGTACGAGTACAATGAGCAGTTCTTC
. TRBJ1-1 TRBD1 TRBV28 CASLTTGGYVYTEAFF TGTGCCAGCTTAACCACAGGGGGCTATGTCTACACTGAAGCTTTCTTT
. TRBJ2-1 TRBD1 TRBV10-2 CANSLQGGNEQFF TGCGCCAACAGTCTACAGGGGGGCAATGAGCAGTTCTTC
. TRBJ1-2 TRBD1 TRBV19 CASSMLDREERGYTF TGTGCCAGTAGTATGCTAGACAGGGAGGAGCGCGGCTACACCTTC
. TRBJ1-2 TRBD1 TRBV18 CASSPLPGQGTGGYTF TGTGCCAGCTCACCACTACCGGGACAGGGGACGGGAGGCTACACCTTC